The rows below give T cell receptor beta chains drawn from one sample of a study of identical twins. From the 5' RACE reads, TCRdb called clonotypes with MiXCR, one entry per CDR3 protein. The data contain around 500,000 distinct CDR3 sequences, approximately 14% of them singletons. A further study also used this sample, focusing on yellow fever vaccine responses in identical twins.

Specimen: CD4+ T cells sorted from blood. These receptors came from a woman aged 18 to 35 in good health. CDR3s include the opening cysteine and the closing phenylalanine or tryptophan. A D gene is named only where the DNA matches it firmly. Only some rows state a clone size, as once, few, many or a class for expanded clones.

-	TRBV28	many	TRBJ2-3	CASSGGTYGTDTQYF	TGTGCCAGCAGTGGCGGGACTTACGGCACAGATACGCAGTATTTT
-	TRBV14	-	TRBJ2-3	CASSLRAPRLTDTQYF	TGTGCCAGCAGCCTCCGGGCCCCCCGGTTAACAGATACGCAGTATTTT
-	TRBV7-9	-	TRBJ1-5	CASSGGSQPQHF	TGTGCCAGCAGCGGGGGGAGTCAGCCCCAGCATTTT
-	TRBV15	many	TRBJ2-3	CATSWDVSTDTQYF	TGTGCCACCAGCTGGGACGTTAGCACAGATACGCAGTATTTT
-	TRBV6-1	-	TRBJ2-6	CASSVNEANVLTF	TGTGCCAGCAGCGTGAACGAAGCCAACGTCCTGACTTTC
TRBD1	TRBV15	-	TRBJ2-6	CATSRDTGGAFGANVLTF	TGTGCCACCAGCAGAGATACAGGGGGCGCATTTGGGGCCAACGTCCTGACTTTC
TRBD1	TRBV29-1	many	TRBJ2-2	CSVVLTGGDVLFGELFF	TGCAGCGTTGTACTGACAGGGGGCGACGTTCTGTTCGGGGAGCTGTTTTTT
TRBD2	TRBV20-1	many	TRBJ2-3	CSATRLAARTDTQYF	TGCAGTGCTACACGACTAGCGGCCCGCACAGATACGCAGTATTTT
-	TRBV2	few	TRBJ2-2	CASTGDNAGELFF	TGTGCCAGCACGGGGGATAATGCCGGGGAGCTGTTTTTT
-	TRBV6-1	-	TRBJ1-6	CASTATGWSNNSPLHF	TGTGCCAGCACCGCCACAGGGTGGTCTAATAATTCACCCCTCCACTTT
-	TRBV20-1	-	TRBJ2-7	CSASRTATTYEQYF	TGCAGTGCTAGCCGGACAGCAACCACCTACGAGCAGTACTTC
-	TRBV7-9	-	TRBJ2-7	CASSRSHEQYF	TGTGCCAGCTCTCGGAGCCACGAGCAGTACTTC
-	TRBV28	-	TRBJ1-4	CASSGREKLFF	TGTGCCAGCAGTGGTCGAGAAAAACTGTTTTTT
TRBD1	TRBV29-1	many	TRBJ2-3	CSVSGTADTQYF	TGCAGCGTGTCCGGGACAGCAGATACGCAGTATTTT
-	TRBV2	-	TRBJ1-3	CASSEQGSGNTIYF	TGTGCCAGCAGTGAGCAGGGTTCTGGAAACACCATATATTTT
-	TRBV6-5	-	TRBJ1-5	CASRVLKEGHQPQHF	TGTGCCAGCAGGGTACTCAAGGAGGGCCATCAGCCCCAGCATTTT
TRBD2	TRBV4-3	few	TRBJ2-4	CASSQETGGFVKNIQYF	TGCGCCAGCAGCCAAGAGACGGGGGGGTTTGTCAAAAACATTCAGTACTTC
-	TRBV7-9	-	TRBJ2-3	CASSLLKGSTDTQYF	TGTGCCAGCAGTTTGTTGAAGGGAAGCACAGATACGCAGTATTTT
-	TRBV28	-	TRBJ1-2	CASSFNSYGYTF	TGTGCCAGCAGTTTCAACAGCTATGGCTACACCTTC
-	TRBV4-1	many	TRBJ2-2	CASSQFRDSGELFF	TGCGCCAGCAGCCAATTTCGGGACTCCGGGGAGCTGTTTTTT
-	TRBV12-5	few	TRBJ2-5	CASGGGWTGGETQYF	TGTGCTAGTGGTGGGGGGTGGACCGGAGGGGAGACCCAGTACTTC
TRBD1	TRBV7-8	few	TRBJ1-2	CASSSGQGANGYTF	TGTGCCAGCAGCTCCGGACAGGGGGCGAATGGCTACACCTTC
-	TRBV6-1	-	TRBJ2-1	CASSPGTRSYNEQFF	TGTGCCAGCAGTCCGGGGACCAGGTCCTACAATGAGCAGTTCTTC
TRBD1	TRBV12-5	-	TRBJ2-1	CASGSGQGIREQFF	TGTGCTAGTGGATCGGGACAGGGTATACGTGAGCAGTTCTTC